Included here is one T cell receptor (beta chain) sequence, with context. CDR3 length equals 12 residues. Trimming removed 6 bases at V and 7 bases at J, with 12 bases between. From germline, CDR1 is MDHEN and CDR2 SYDVKM. This sample stems from a study of blood T cell repertoires in COVID-19. Overall study context: The samples span acute and convalescent COVID-19 from the United States, Italy and Spain.

The authors' processing: Estimation of nucleated cell counts relied on the amplification of reference gene primers. TCRdb's table, derived via immunoSEQ multiplex PCR, lists solely in-frame clones and lacks some. V, J and clone size were drawn from that table, and D and trimming were deduced from the DNA. The sample yields some 150,000 clones, about 82% seen once. The TCR was taken from a woman aged 40-49 years with active or convalescent COVID-19. The sequencing input was peripheral blood. The V gene is TRBV28, the J gene TRBJ2-5, with D tentatively TRBD1 (5 bases). The CDR3 bases are TGTGCCAGCAGGCCCAATAGGGGGACCCAGTACTTC. It yields the protein CASRPNRGTQYF.